This T cell receptor (beta chain) was observed in a study of cytotoxic CD8 clonotypes in ibrutinib-treated CLL (dated by TCRdb to the early 2020s). Study-wide context: The cohort included roughly 15 treatment-naive and some twelve relapsed/refractory patients; roughly 17 were IGHV unmutated. Partial responses were observed in 24 patients and complete responses in 2; after a median follow-up of around 64 months, remission was maintained in 15 or so patients and progression was observed in approximately 12. Samples at response were collected after a median of about 12 months of treatment, with a range of about 6 to 36 months. An average of roughly 270,000 productive templates and 80,000 to 95,000 productive rearrangements was obtained per sample. Of the 86 people in the trial, 25 to 30 had longitudinal samples available. Cryopreserved peripheral blood mononuclear cells were collected before treatment, at response, and at either disease progression or sustained remission. Patients were still on ibrutinib when every remission and progressive disease sample was collected.

This clone was counted only a few times. The target of this receptor is not known. Base quality data are lacking; no much larger clone is found one base away. On a MiSeq, deep resolution sequencing aimed for a depth between 1 in 1 million and 1 in 200,000 T cells, with each clonotype covered approximately 9.8x on average. TCR beta libraries were generated with the immunoSEQ hsTCRB Kit. From the authors' description of their analysis: The data were analyzed with ImmunoSEQ Analyzer and ImmunoSEQ Data Assistant, and V, D and J gene assignments followed IMGT definitions. Clonality, which ranges from 0 to 1, was calculated by subtracting the normalized Shannon entropy of productive rearrangement frequencies from one. Only overrepresented clonotypes making up at least 0.05% of the repertoire of each patient were included in the public clonotype analysis. Repertoires from some twelve age-matched healthy donors in immuneACCESS were used as clonality controls. TCRdb holds this immuneACCESS table with in-frame rearrangements only. Some clones are missing; in checked studies, unresolved V genes explain under half, and the rest has no known cause. V and J calls and clone size are copied from that table; D and trimming were computed from the DNA. The sample profile shows about 200,000 clones; 70% to 75% of them were found once. 5.9% of the sample lies in the top ten.

Via the germline V gene, CDR1 is SGHAT and CDR2 FQNNGV. The V and J ends are trimmed by 5 bases and 16 bases, leaving 20 bases between them. The CDR3 starts with the cysteine, ends with the phenylalanine, and has 13 residues. Left in the record is the CDR3 DNA by itself, 39 bases read in frame from the first base. Read against the paper, the sample's time point label means: about 11 months on ibrutinib. For TCR beta library preparation, about 2 micrograms of genomic DNA were isolated from cryopreserved PBMCs. Longitudinal blood samples from CLL patients receiving ibrutinib monotherapy were subjected to high-throughput TCR beta sequencing. Patients were enrolled in a phase 2 open-label single-center ibrutinib monotherapy trial. Overall study outcomes, separate from this receptor: Baseline clonality was found to be higher than that of age-matched healthy donors and was strongly correlated with circulating CD8+ T-cell counts. Public clonotypes were found to be uncommon and were observed to contract or remain stable during treatment; the increase in clonality was shown to reflect expansion of private clonotypes at ibrutinib response. Clonality rose at ibrutinib response, remained stable during sustained remission, and dropped back toward baseline at progression. Sustained-remission and progressing patients did not have matched sampling times, and lymph node repertoires were not examined.

The chain uses TRBV11-2 and TRBJ1-4; no D gene is confidently identified. Here the sequenced sample was PBMCs, taken after 12 months of ibrutinib treatment. The clonotype originates from a human donor with chronic lymphocytic leukemia. Here the CDR3 is given as CASSQELTNNPFF. The DNA sequence is as follows: TGTGCCAGCAGCCAAGAATTGACCAACAATCCGTTTTTT.